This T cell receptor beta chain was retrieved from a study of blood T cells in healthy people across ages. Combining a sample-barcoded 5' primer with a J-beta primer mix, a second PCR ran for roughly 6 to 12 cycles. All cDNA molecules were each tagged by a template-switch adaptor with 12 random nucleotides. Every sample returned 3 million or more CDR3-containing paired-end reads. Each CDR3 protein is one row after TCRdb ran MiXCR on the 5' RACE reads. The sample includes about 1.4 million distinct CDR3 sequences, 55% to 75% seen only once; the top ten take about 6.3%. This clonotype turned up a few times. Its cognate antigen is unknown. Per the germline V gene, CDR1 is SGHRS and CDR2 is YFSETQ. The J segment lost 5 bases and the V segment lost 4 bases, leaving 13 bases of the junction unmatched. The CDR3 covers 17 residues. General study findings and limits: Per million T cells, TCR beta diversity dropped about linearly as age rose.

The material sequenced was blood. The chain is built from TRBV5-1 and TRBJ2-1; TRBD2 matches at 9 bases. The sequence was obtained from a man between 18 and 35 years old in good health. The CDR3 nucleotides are TGCGCCAGCAGCCGTATTGGACGTAGCGGGGGTAACAATGAGCAGTTCTTC. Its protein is CASSRIGRSGGNNEQFF.